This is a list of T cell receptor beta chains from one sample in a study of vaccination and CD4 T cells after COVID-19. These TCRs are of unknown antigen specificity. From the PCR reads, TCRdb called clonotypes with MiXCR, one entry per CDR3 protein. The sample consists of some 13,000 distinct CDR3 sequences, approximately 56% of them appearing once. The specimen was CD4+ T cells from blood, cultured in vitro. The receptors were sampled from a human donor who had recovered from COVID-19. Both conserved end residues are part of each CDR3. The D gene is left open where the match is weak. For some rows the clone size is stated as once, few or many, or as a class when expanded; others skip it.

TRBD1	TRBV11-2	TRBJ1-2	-	CASLSGDRYGYTF	TGTGCCAGCCTAAGTGGGGACAGATATGGCTACACCTTC
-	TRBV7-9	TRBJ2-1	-	CASTGGPTSYVNEQFF	TGTGCCAGCACCGGGGGGCCTACCTCGTATGTCAATGAGCAGTTCTTC
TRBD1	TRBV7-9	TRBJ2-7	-	CASSSGTGGEQYF	TGTGCCAGCAGCTCCGGGACAGGGGGCGAGCAGTACTTC
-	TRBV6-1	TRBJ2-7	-	CASIGQGFFHEQYF	TGTGCCAGCATTGGGCAGGGGTTTTTCCACGAGCAGTACTTC
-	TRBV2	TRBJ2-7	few	CASSEGRAGEQYF	TGTGCCAGCAGTGAAGGAAGGGCGGGCGAGCAGTACTTC
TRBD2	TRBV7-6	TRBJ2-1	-	CASSPSRTSGGQGREQFF	TGTGCCAGCAGCCCCAGCCGGACTAGCGGGGGGCAGGGTCGTGAGCAGTTCTTC
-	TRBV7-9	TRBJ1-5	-	CASSLESGNQPQHF	TGTGCCAGCAGCTTAGAGTCGGGCAATCAGCCCCAGCATTTT
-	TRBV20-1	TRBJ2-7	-	CSARDDGGSSYEQYF	TGCAGTGCTAGAGATGACGGGGGTAGCTCCTACGAGCAGTACTTC
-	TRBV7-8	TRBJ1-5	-	CASSPYWGASNQPQHF	TGTGCCAGCAGCCCATATTGGGGGGCTAGCAATCAGCCCCAGCATTTT
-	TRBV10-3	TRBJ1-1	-	CAISGPGTEAFF	TGTGCCATCAGTGGTCCGGGGACTGAAGCTTTCTTT
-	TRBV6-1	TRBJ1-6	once	CASQTGANSPLHF	TGTGCCAGCCAGACAGGAGCTAATTCACCCCTCCACTTT
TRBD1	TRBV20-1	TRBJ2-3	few	CSAAQGAPDTQYF	TGCAGTGCTGCCCAGGGGGCCCCAGATACGCAGTATTTT
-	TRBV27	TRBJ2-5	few	CASSGYEQETQYF	TGTGCCAGCAGTGGGTACGAGCAAGAGACCCAGTACTTC
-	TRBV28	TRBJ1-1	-	CASSLLGVGRQTNTEAFF	TGTGCCAGCAGTTTATTAGGAGTTGGCCGGCAGACGAACACTGAAGCTTTCTTT
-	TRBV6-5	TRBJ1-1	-	CASSSGTQNTEAFF	TGTGCCAGCAGTTCCGGGACACAGAACACTGAAGCTTTCTTT
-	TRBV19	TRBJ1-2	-	CASLAEEGYTF	TGTGCCAGCCTGGCTGAGGAAGGCTACACCTTC
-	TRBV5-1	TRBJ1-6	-	CASSPGRVDSPLHF	TGCGCCAGCTCACCGGGCAGGGTTGATTCACCCCTCCACTTT
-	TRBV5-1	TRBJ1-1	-	CASSLGGRPEAFF	TGCGCCAGCAGCTTGGGGGGGAGGCCTGAAGCTTTCTTT
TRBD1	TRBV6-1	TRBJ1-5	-	CASSDPRWTGTNQPQHF	TGTGCCAGCAGCGACCCCCGTTGGACAGGGACTAATCAGCCCCAGCATTTT
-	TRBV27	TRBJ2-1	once	CASSHQGPYNEQFF	TGTGCCAGCAGTCACCAGGGCCCTTACAATGAGCAGTTCTTC
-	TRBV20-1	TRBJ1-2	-	CSASGGYGYTF	TGCAGTGCTAGTGGGGGCTATGGCTACACCTTC
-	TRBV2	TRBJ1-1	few	CASITQPGVNTEAFF	TGTGCCAGCATTACTCAACCCGGGGTGAACACTGAAGCTTTCTTT
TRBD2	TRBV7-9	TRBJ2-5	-	CASSLFRGLAGAQETQYF	TGTGCCAGCAGCTTATTCAGGGGACTAGCGGGAGCCCAAGAGACCCAGTACTTC
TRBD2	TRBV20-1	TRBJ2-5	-	CSARRLAGGLSETQYF	TGCAGTGCTAGAAGACTAGCGGGAGGGCTATCAGAGACCCAGTACTTC
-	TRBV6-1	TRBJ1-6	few	CASKGPGKKYSPLHF	TGTGCCAGCAAGGGGCCGGGAAAAAAGTATTCACCCCTCCACTTT
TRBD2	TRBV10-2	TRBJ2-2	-	CASSASSGSTGELFF	TGCGCCAGCAGTGCCTCTAGCGGGAGTACCGGGGAGCTGTTTTTT
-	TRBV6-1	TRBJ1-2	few	CATQREGRTYYGYTF	TGTGCCACTCAGAGGGAGGGCAGGACCTACTATGGCTACACCTTC
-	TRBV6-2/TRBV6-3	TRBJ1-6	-	CASSYANSPLHF	TGTGCCAGCAGTTACGCGAATTCACCCCTCCACTTT
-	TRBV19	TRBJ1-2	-	CASSTLNYGYTF	TGTGCCAGTAGTACGCTGAACTATGGCTACACCTTC
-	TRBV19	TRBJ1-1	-	CASMRGTEAFF	TGTGCCAGTATGAGGGGGACTGAAGCTTTCTTT
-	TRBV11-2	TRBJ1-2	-	CASSFRWGYTF	TGTGCCAGCAGCTTCCGTTGGGGCTACACCTTC
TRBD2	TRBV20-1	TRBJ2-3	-	CSARDGGLAGLLTSTDTQYF	TGCAGTGCTAGAGATGGGGGACTAGCGGGTTTACTCACTAGCACAGATACGCAGTATTTT
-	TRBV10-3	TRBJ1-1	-	CAISPNPNTEAFF	TGTGCCATCAGTCCGAATCCGAACACTGAAGCTTTCTTT
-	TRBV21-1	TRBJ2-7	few	CASSRSRREQYF	TGTGCCAGCAGTCGCTCGAGGCGAGAGCAGTACTTC
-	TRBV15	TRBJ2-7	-	CATSRDQGYGQYF	TGTGCCACCAGCAGAGATCAGGGGTACGGGCAGTACTTC
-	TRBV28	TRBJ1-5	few	CASSLGQGINQPQHF	TGTGCCAGCAGTTTAGGGCAGGGAATCAATCAGCCCCAGCATTTT
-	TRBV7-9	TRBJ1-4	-	CASSSARATNEKLFF	TGTGCCAGCAGCTCCGCTCGGGCAACTAATGAAAAACTGTTTTTT
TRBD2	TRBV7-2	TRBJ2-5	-	CASSRPLAGGPETQYF	TGTGCCAGCAGTCGTCCCCTAGCGGGAGGGCCTGAGACCCAGTACTTC
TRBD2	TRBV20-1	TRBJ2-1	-	CSAPFIAGVSNEQFF	TGCAGTGCCCCATTTATAGCGGGAGTTAGCAATGAGCAGTTCTTC
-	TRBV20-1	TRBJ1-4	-	CSATHRPPWDEKLFF	TGCAGTGCGACGCACAGGCCCCCATGGGATGAAAAACTGTTTTTT
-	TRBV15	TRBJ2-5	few	CATSRERGLGTQYF	TGTGCCACCAGCAGAGAGAGGGGCCTGGGGACCCAGTACTTC
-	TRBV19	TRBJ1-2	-	CASLFNYGYTF	TGTGCCAGCCTTTTTAACTATGGCTACACCTTC
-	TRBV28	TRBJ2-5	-	CASTDSDRETQYF	TGTGCCAGCACCGACTCAGATAGAGAGACCCAGTACTTC
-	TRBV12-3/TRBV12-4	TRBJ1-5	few	CASSLGQPQHF	TGTGCCAGCAGTTTGGGTCAGCCCCAGCATTTT
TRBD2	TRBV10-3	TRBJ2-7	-	CAIGGVTYEQYF	TGTGCCATCGGGGGGGTTACCTACGAGCAGTACTTC
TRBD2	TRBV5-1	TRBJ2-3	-	CASSLGLSGRAGDTQYF	TGCGCCAGCAGCCTAGGGTTGAGCGGGAGGGCCGGAGATACGCAGTATTTT
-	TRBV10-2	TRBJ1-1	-	CASSAESDLKAFF	TGCGCCAGCAGTGCTGAATCAGACCTAAAAGCTTTCTTT
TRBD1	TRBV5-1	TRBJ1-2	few	CASSSGQGNGYTF	TGCGCCAGCAGCTCGGGACAGGGGAATGGCTACACCTTC
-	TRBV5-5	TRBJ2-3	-	CASSSLATDTQYF	TGTGCCAGCAGTTCTCTAGCGACAGATACGCAGTATTTT